These 9 T cell receptor beta chains originate from one sample sequenced in a study of CD8+CD57+ T cells in acquired aplastic anemia. Researchers used genomic DNA as the template to profile TCR beta VDJ and CDR3. TCRdb called the reads again in MiXCR, with one record for every CDR3 protein. Of a few hundred thousand distinct CDR3 sequences in the sample, 65% to 80% are singletons; the top ten hold 3.5% to 4.5%. Material: sorted CD4+, CD8+, or CD8+CD57+ T cells (not recorded which) from PBMCs. These receptors came from a human donor in good health, serving as a control.

Points on this clonotype: With a much larger clone just one base away, this may be a read error. This rearrangement joins TRBV28 to TRBJ1-5; 8 nucleotides agree with TRBD1. The germline V gene has CDR1 MDHEN and CDR2 SYDVKM. The CDR3 length is 15 residues. CDR3 amino acids: CASSRRTGIYQPRHF. The CDR3 DNA reads as TGTGCCAGCAGTCGACGGACAGGGATTTATCAGCCCCGGCATTTT.

This clonotype was observed many times. The gene calls are TRBV7-2 and TRBJ2-4; D tentatively reads TRBD1 or TRBD2 (5 bases each). V was trimmed by 2 bases and J by 0 bases, leaving 8 bases between them. Germline lookup yields CDR1 SGHTA and CDR2 FQGNSA. CDR3 length: 15 residues. The CDR3 sequence is CASSLRDLAKNIQYF. CDR3 DNA sequence: TGTGCCAGCAGCTTAAGGGACCTAGCCAAAAACATTCAGTACTTC.

The V call is TRBV20-1, the J call TRBJ2-1; TRBD1 aligns across 10 bases. The CDR3 is 14 residues long. In germline, CDR1 is DFQATT, CDR2 SNEGSKA (reference sequence). V shed 6 bases and J 8 bases; nucleotides not matched to a gene: 10. CDR3 loop: CSAIERGTGDEQFF. The CDR3 nucleotides read TGCAGTGCAATAGAGCGGGGGACAGGGGATGAGCAGTTCTTC.

This clonotype was seen ten or more times. This chain joins TRBV19 and TRBJ2-7, with 11 bases lining up with TRBD1. The CDR3 contains 14 residues. The germline gives CDR1 LNHDA, CDR2 SQIVND (reference sequence). With 8 bases clipped from V and 7 bases from J, the junction kept 10 bases outside the gene matches. The CDR3 bases are TGTGCCAGTGGGGTTGGGACAGGGGGTACGGAGCAGTACTTC. Encoded protein: CASGVGTGGTEQYF.

This chain links TRBV5-5 with TRBJ2-6; D is unresolved. Germline CDR1 and CDR2: SGHKS and YYEKEE (reference sequence). V lost 4 bases to trimming and J lost 0 bases, with 17 bases between them. The CDR3 length is 18 residues. The CDR3 here is CASSPGVAHYSGANVLTF. CDR3 coding DNA: TGTGCCAGCAGCCCCGGAGTAGCCCACTACTCTGGGGCCAACGTCCTGACTTTC.

This clonotype was recorded at least ten times. The rearrangement joins TRBV14 to TRBJ2-7, with 7 bases lining up with TRBD1. The length of the CDR3 is 15 residues. The junction had 7 bases not matched to a gene; V was cut back by 5 bases and J by 0 bases. CDR1 and CDR2 (germline): SGHDN, FVKESK. The DNA for the CDR3 is TGTGCCAGCAGCTCCGGACAGGCTTACTCCTACGAGCAGTACTTC. Its protein is CASSSGQAYSYEQYF. The entire variable domain, with the rest obtained from reference TRBV14 and TRBJ2-7, is as follows: EAGVTQFPSHSVIEKGQTVTLRCDPISGHDNLYWYRRVMGKEIKFLLHFVKESKQDESGMPNNRFLAERTGGTYSTLKVQPAELEDSGVYFCASSSGQAYSYEQYFGPGTRLTVT.

V and J are TRBV9 and TRBJ2-5; TRBD1 agrees at 8 bases. The CDR3 extends over 15 amino acids. The V gene's germline CDR1 is SGDLS and CDR2 YYNGEE. Unmatched junction bases numbered 15, after V lost 5 bases and J lost 9 bases. The CDR3 protein is CASSGTGEYAAPQYF. For the CDR3, the DNA is TGTGCCAGCAGTGGGACAGGAGAATATGCAGCCCCCCAGTACTTC.

This sequence joins TRBV12-3 or TRBV12-4 and TRBJ1-6; 10 bases are shared with TRBD1. The ends lost 7 bases at V and 8 bases at J; junction bases unmatched: 5. This CDR3 has 14 amino acids. CDR3 in DNA: TGTGCCAGCACCCTGACAGGGGGCGATTCACCCCTCCACTTT. Translation gives CASTLTGGDSPLHF.

This clonotype was seen repeatedly, ten times or more. V and J are TRBV20-1 and TRBJ2-7, with 10 bases aligning to TRBD1. The J segment lost 7 bases and the V segment lost 4 bases, leaving 4 bases of the junction unmatched. Germline lookup yields CDR1 DFQATT and CDR2 SNEGSKA (reference sequence). The CDR3 runs 12 residues. CDR3 in DNA: TGCAGTGCTAATGGACAGGGGGAAGAGCAGTACTTC. Its translation: CSANGQGEEQYF.